These 22 T cell receptor beta chains share one sample of origin, sequenced in a study of T cell clones after liver transplantation. The table came from immunoSEQ multiplex PCR; TCRdb's copy has only in-frame clones and leaves some out. This table has tens of thousands of clones, about 80% appearing once. The sample consisted of CD4+ T cells from blood, taken 12 months after liver transplant. These receptors were taken from a human patient who received a liver transplant. Some T cells may be graft donor cells.

This clone has a handful of counts. The V call is TRBV30, the J call TRBJ1-1; D unclear. The CDR3 totals 11 residues. CDR1 and CDR2 (germline): GTSNPN, SVGIG (reference sequence). Trimming left V 1 base short and J 7 bases short, with 7 bases between. CDR3 loop: CAWSGRIEAFF. The DNA of the CDR3 is TGTGCCTGGAGTGGCAGGATTGAAGCTTTCTTT.

This chain links TRBV10-1 with TRBJ1-1; D ambiguous. V lost 6 bases, J lost 1 base, and 9 bases lay in between. The CDR3 extends over 13 amino acids. The germline CDR1 and CDR2 sequences are WNHNN and SYGVQD (reference sequence). CDR3 sequence (DNA): TGCGCCAGCAGAGTGGCGGGGAACACTGAAGCTTTCTTT. Protein sequence: CASRVAGNTEAFF.

V gene TRBV27 combines with J gene TRBJ2-7; D unresolved. Germline values: CDR1 MNHEY, CDR2 SMNVEV (reference sequence). The CDR3 sequence is 14 residues long. V dropped 4 bases and J dropped 2 bases, with 12 bases sitting between them. DNA of the CDR3: TGTGCCAGCAGTTCGGGCGGTGGGGCCTACGAGCAGTACTTC. This sequence encodes CASSSGGGAYEQYF.

The chain has TRBV28 and TRBJ2-1; D may be TRBD1 (5 bases). The CDR3 is 13 amino acids. Germline CDR1 is MDHEN and CDR2 is SYDVKM. Trimming removed 7 bases at V and 3 bases at J, with 10 bases between. CDR3 loop: CASNQGSYNEQFF. CDR3 coding DNA: TGTGCCAGCAACCAGGGCAGCTACAATGAGCAGTTCTTC.

The chain recombines TRBV5-1 with TRBJ2-3; TRBD1 matches 9 bases. Germline V CDR1 and CDR2: SGHRS, YFSETQ. Unmatched junction bases numbered 7, after V lost 3 bases and J lost 2 bases. The length of the CDR3 is 16 residues. CDR3: CASSSGTGTNTDTQYF. Here the CDR3 DNA reads TGCGCCAGCAGCTCGGGGACAGGGACCAACACAGATACGCAGTATTTT.

V is TRBV7-3 and J is TRBJ2-3, with TRBD1 identical over 8 bases. V dropped 5 bases and J dropped 7; count of bases not matched to a gene: 11. Germline CDR1 and CDR2: SGHTA and FQGTGA. CDR3 length: 15 residues. CDR3 nucleotides: TGTGCCAGCAGCCTAAGGGGGACAGGATCGCATACGCAGTATTTT. Translated, it gives CASSLRGTGSHTQYF.

This chain links TRBV5-1 with TRBJ2-1, with 11 bases identical to TRBD2. CDR3 length: 15 amino acids. From germline, CDR1 is SGHRS and CDR2 YFSETQ. V gave up 3 bases and J gave up 8 bases; unmatched junction bases: 7. In nucleotides, the CDR3 is TGCGCCAGCAGCTCACTAGCGGGAGTAGACGATGAGCAGTTCTTC. This translates into CASSSLAGVDDEQFF.

The chain has TRBV2 and TRBJ2-7; the D gene is possibly TRBD2 (5 bases). Trimming took 6 bases from V and 6 from J, leaving 12 bases between them. CDR1 and CDR2 (germline): SNHLY, FYNNEI. The CDR3 is 12 amino acids. The CDR3, as DNA: TGTGCCAGCAGCCCCGAAGGACTCGAGCAGTACTTC. It is translated as CASSPEGLEQYF.

V gene TRBV5-4 combines with J gene TRBJ2-1, with no clear D. The CDR3 covers 15 residues. Trimming cost V 2 bases and J 0 bases, with 9 bases left between them. Per germline, CDR1 SGHNT and CDR2 YYREEE (reference sequence). CDR3 nucleotides: TGTGCCAGCAGCTTAGCACGGAGCTCCTACAATGAGCAGTTCTTC. Translation: CASSLARSSYNEQFF.

The chain links TRBV27 to TRBJ1-5; tentative D call: TRBD1 (6 bases). CDR3 size: 16 residues. V lost 4 bases and J 6 bases, leaving 19 bases between the germline ends. Germline V CDR1 and CDR2: MNHEY, SMNVEV (reference sequence). This CDR3 reads CASSSGGRNSRQPQHF. Here the CDR3 DNA reads TGTGCCAGCAGTTCCGGGGGGCGAAACTCTCGTCAGCCCCAGCATTTT.

The chain combines TRBV5-1 with TRBJ2-2; 13 bases agree with TRBD2. Germline V gives CDR1 SGHRS, CDR2 YFSETQ. The CDR3 extends over 17 amino acids. The V gene end was trimmed by 3 bases and the J gene end by 0 bases; junction bases not matched to a gene: 2. CDR3 nucleotides: TGCGCCAGCAGCTGGACTAGCGGGAGCCCGAACACCGGGGAGCTGTTTTTT. Protein sequence: CASSWTSGSPNTGELFF.

CDR3 amino acids: CASSSQGWVVVHTEAFF. As DNA, the CDR3 is TGCGCCAGCAGCTCCCAGGGTTGGGTTGTGGTGCACACTGAAGCTTTCTTT. The chain couples TRBV5-1 to TRBJ1-1, with a possible D match to TRBD1 (5 bases). The germline gives CDR1 SGHRS, CDR2 YFSETQ. V was trimmed by 3 bases and J by 3 bases, leaving 21 bases between them. This CDR3 region has 17 residues.

The chain combines TRBV7-2 with TRBJ2-1, with D maybe TRBD2 (6 bases). Trimming took off 8 bases at V and 0 bases at J, with 14 bases between the two ends. The germline V gene encodes CDR1 SGHTA and CDR2 FQGNSA. The CDR3 length is 15 residues. The chain's CDR3 is CASGMTGDSYNEQFF. Written as DNA, the CDR3 is TGTGCCAGCGGGATGACGGGGGACTCCTACAATGAGCAGTTCTTC.

This chain connects TRBV28 to TRBJ1-3, with 11 bases lining up with TRBD1. V was clipped by 10 bases and J by 2 bases; unmatched bases: 4. CDR3 length equals 14 residues. From germline, CDR1 is MDHEN and CDR2 SYDVKM. CDR3 nucleotides: TGTGCCACCCAGGGACAGGGGGCTGGAAACACCATATATTTT. This codes for CATQGQGAGNTIYF.

V usage is TRBV5-1 and J usage is TRBJ1-5; D possibly corresponds to TRBD1 (5 bases). Germline V gives CDR1 SGHRS, CDR2 YFSETQ. This CDR3 has 15 amino acids. The V end lost 0 bases, the J end lost 7 bases, and 14 bases lay between the germline ends. The CDR3, as DNA: TGCGCCAGCAGCTTGGTCCCCGGGGAGGGGCAGCCCCAGCATTTT. It translates to CASSLVPGEGQPQHF.

The chain employs TRBV7-2 and TRBJ2-1; D gene uncertain. The germline V gene encodes CDR1 SGHTA and CDR2 FQGNSA. Trimming shortened V by 1 base and J by 5 bases, and 6 bases separated the two germline ends. CDR3 length: 13 amino acids. The CDR3 loop is CASSLVGHNEQFF. The CDR3 nucleotides are TGTGCCAGCAGCTTAGTCGGACACAATGAGCAGTTCTTC.

The chain carries TRBV28 and TRBJ1-2; 9 positions match TRBD1. This CDR3 has 16 residues. The V gene end was trimmed by 6 bases and the J gene end by 7 bases; junction bases not matched to a gene: 15. Looked up from germline, CDR1 is MDHEN and CDR2 is SYDVKM. The CDR3 here is CASRLSLQGARSGYTF. The CDR3 DNA is TGTGCCAGCAGGCTCTCGCTACAGGGGGCGCGGAGTGGCTACACCTTC.

This clone has a single count. This sequence joins TRBV28 and TRBJ2-2; TRBD1 or TRBD2 may be the D gene (5 bases each). The V gene's germline CDR1 is MDHEN and CDR2 SYDVKM. CDR3 length: 15 amino acids. The V end was cut by 6 bases, the J end by 1 base, with 12 bases between. The DNA of the CDR3 is TGTGCCAGCAGCGAGGGACGTCTGAACACCGGGGAGCTGTTTTTT. Translating it yields CASSEGRLNTGELFF.

This chain connects TRBV15 to TRBJ2-4; possibly TRBD1 for D (5 bases). Germline V gives CDR1 LNHNV, CDR2 YYDKDF (reference sequence). The CDR3 sequence is 16 residues long. The V end was cut by 0 bases, the J end by 1 base, with 10 bases between. CDR3 DNA: TGTGCCACCAGCAGAGAAAGGGGATGGGCCAAAAACATTCAGTACTTC. Its translation: CATSRERGWAKNIQYF.

The chain employs TRBV30 and TRBJ1-5; tentative D call: TRBD1 (6 bases). CDR1 and CDR2 from the germline V gene are GTSNPN and SVGIG (reference sequence). The CDR3 is made up of 15 amino acids. V was pared by 0 bases and J by 7 bases, with 16 bases between. As DNA, the CDR3 is TGTGCCTGGAGTGTACGGGGGAGGGGGATCCAGCCCCAGCATTTT. This codes for CAWSVRGRGIQPQHF. The full variable domain, its missing parts supplied by reference TRBV30 and TRBJ1-5, is SQTIHQWPATLVQPVGSPLSLECTVEGTSNPNLYWYRQAAGRGLQLLFYSVGIGQISSEVPQNLSASRPQDRQFILSSKKLLLSDSGFYLCAWSVRGRGIQPQHFGDGTRLSIL.

The gene calls are TRBV27 and TRBJ2-7, with TRBD2 as a possible D gene (6 bases). This CDR3 has 15 amino acids. Germline V gene lookup returns CDR1 MNHEY and CDR2 SMNVEV (reference sequence). Trimming shortened V by 7 bases and J by 2 bases, and 18 bases separated the two germline ends. The CDR3 bases are TGTGCCAGCACACGGTCCGGGAGTCTCGCCTACGAGCAGTACTTC. This gives the protein CASTRSGSLAYEQYF.

The rearrangement uses TRBV5-4 and TRBJ2-1; TRBD2 might be the D (6 bases). This CDR3 region has 15 residues. Germline V gives CDR1 SGHNT, CDR2 YYREEE (reference sequence). The germline V and J ends were trimmed by 2 bases and 10 bases, with 19 bases remaining between them. Here the CDR3 DNA reads TGTGCCAGCAGCTTTGGGGGAGGCCCGTCTAAAGAGCAGTTCTTC. It is translated as CASSFGGGPSKEQFF. The full variable domain, completed using reference TRBV5-4 and TRBJ2-1, is ETGVTQSPTHLIKTRGQQVTLRCSSQSGHNTVSWYQQALGQGPQFIFQYYREEENGRGNFPPRFSGLQFPNYSSELNVNALELDDSALYLCASSFGGGPSKEQFFGPGTRLTVL.